The 26 T cell receptor beta chains listed next were all sequenced from one sample in a study of blood T cell repertoires in COVID-19. The repertoire was sequenced with immunoSEQ multiplex PCR; TCRdb's copy has only in-frame clones and lacks some. The table shows fewer than 200,000 clones, with almost 85% occurring only once. Sequenced material: peripheral blood. These receptors all come from a man aged 35-49 years who had recovered from COVID-19.

This chain links TRBV7-2 with TRBJ2-5; TRBD1 matches at 7 bases. V lost 5 bases and J lost 1; bases outside the gene matches: 4. This CDR3 region has 14 residues. Germline loops: CDR1 SGHTA, CDR2 FQGNSA. CDR3 sequence reads: CASSLRQGQETQYF. In nucleotides, the CDR3 is TGTGCCAGCAGCCTTCGACAGGGCCAAGAGACCCAGTACTTC.

This sequence joins TRBV27 and TRBJ2-7; 7 nucleotides align to TRBD1. Germline trimming cut 5 bases from V and 7 bases from J; bases unmatched to any gene: 14. Germline CDR1 and CDR2: MNHEY and SMNVEV (reference sequence). The CDR3 runs 15 residues. The CDR3 loop reads CASSRPGQRSGEQYF. CDR3 sequence (DNA): TGTGCCAGCAGTAGGCCGGGACAGCGATCGGGGGAGCAGTACTTC.

The genes are TRBV5-6 and TRBJ2-1, with TRBD2 matching over 8 bases. Germline V lookup: CDR1 SGHDT, CDR2 YYEEEE. The V segment lost 0 bases and the J segment 6 bases; nucleotides outside the gene matches: 8. The length of the CDR3 is 16 residues. In DNA, the CDR3 is TGTGCCAGCAGCTTGGTACACAGCGGGAGAATCAATGAGCAGTTCTTC. This codes for CASSLVHSGRINEQFF.

The V gene is TRBV15, the J gene TRBJ2-3; TRBD2 might be the D (6 bases). CDR3 length: 14 amino acids. Germline assignment: CDR1 LNHNV and CDR2 YYDKDF (reference sequence). Trimming pared 9 bases from V and 2 bases from J, leaving 15 bases between. The CDR3 DNA follows: TGTGCCACATCCACTAGCTTTATCACAGATACGCAGTATTTT. It translates to CATSTSFITDTQYF.

The chain uses TRBV3-1 (or the pseudogene TRBV3-2) and TRBJ1-1, with no clear D. This CDR3 region has 12 residues. Trimming took off 0 bases at V and 11 bases at J, with 10 bases between the two ends. Germline V gives CDR1 LGHDT, CDR2 YNNKEL (reference sequence). CDR3 coding DNA: TGTGCCAGCAGCCAAGACTCGGGGTCGGCTTTCTTT. Protein sequence: CASSQDSGSAFF.

This clone was seen a handful of times. This chain joins TRBV24-1 and TRBJ2-5; 10 bases line up with TRBD1. The germline gives CDR1 KGHDR, CDR2 SFDVKD. With V trimmed by 9 bases and J by 3 bases, 0 bases remained unmatched. The CDR3 sequence is 12 residues long. The CDR3 DNA reads as TGTGCCACCGGGACAGGGGAAGAGACCCAGTACTTC. Translation gives CATGTGEETQYF.

On this clone itself: A junction end diverges from the germline sequence, so it may reflect a read error. The rearrangement uses TRBV6-2 or TRBV6-3 and TRBJ1-2, with D possibly being TRBD1 (6 bases). CDR1 and CDR2 from the germline V gene are MNHEY and SVGEGT. The CDR3 has 12 amino acids. CDR3 DNA: TGTGCCAGCAGTTATCGAACAGGGTCGCCCCTCTTC. This sequence encodes CASSYRTGSPLF.

This chain links TRBV6-1 with TRBJ2-1; 8 nucleotides agree with TRBD2. This CDR3 has 13 amino acids. Germline values: CDR1 MNHNS, CDR2 SASEGT. V was clipped by 2 bases and J by 9 bases; unmatched bases: 3. For the CDR3, the DNA is TGTGCCAGCAGTGAACCGACTAGCGTTGAGCAGTTCTTC. Translating gives CASSEPTSVEQFF.

The rearrangement links TRBV7-9 to TRBJ1-2, with 7 bases fitting TRBD1. After removal of 2 bases from V and 0 bases from J, the junction contained 9 bases not matched to a gene. Germline V gives CDR1 SEHNR, CDR2 FQNEAQ (reference sequence). This CDR3 is 17 amino acids long. CDR3 bases: TGTGCCAGCAGCTTAATACTCGGGACAGTCCCTAACTATGGCTACACCTTC. As protein: CASSLILGTVPNYGYTF.

The CDR3 nucleotides read TGTGCCAGCAGCCAAGATTGGCCTGCTAGCGGGGTAGTTGAGCAGTTCTTC. This translates into CASSQDWPASGVVEQFF. V is TRBV3-1 (or the pseudogene TRBV3-2) and J is TRBJ2-1, with 9 bases lining up with TRBD2. Germline assignment: CDR1 LGHDT and CDR2 YNNKEL (reference sequence). The CDR3 is 17 residues long. Germline trimming cut 0 bases from V and 9 bases from J; bases unmatched to any gene: 12.

The chain is built from TRBV2 and TRBJ1-4; no clear D. The ends were cut back, 8 bases at V and 9 bases at J, with 13 bases in the middle. The CDR3 consists of 12 residues. Germline V gene data show CDR1 as SNHLY and CDR2 as FYNNEI. CDR3 sequence reads: CASCTGGKKLFF. The CDR3 DNA follows: TGTGCCAGCTGCACGGGTGGAAAAAAACTGTTTTTT.

This chain joins TRBV19 and TRBJ2-3; 10 nucleotides align to TRBD2. The J segment lost 3 bases and the V segment lost 5 bases, leaving 5 bases of the junction unmatched. The CDR3 is 15 residues long. Germline loops: CDR1 LNHDA, CDR2 SQIVND (reference sequence). This CDR3 is CASSARTSGTDTQYF. DNA of the CDR3: TGTGCCAGTAGTGCCCGGACTAGCGGTACAGATACGCAGTATTTT. The whole variable domain, remainder taken from reference TRBV19 and TRBJ2-3, is DGGITQSPKYLFRKEGQNVTLSCEQNLNHDAMYWYRQDPGQGLRLIYYSQIVNDFQKGDIAEGYSVSREKKESFPLTVTSAQKNPTAFYLCASSARTSGTDTQYFGPGTRLTVL.

The rearrangement links TRBV28 to TRBJ2-6, with a weak D call TRBD2 (5 bases). Per the germline V gene, CDR1 is MDHEN and CDR2 is SYDVKM. The CDR3 totals 16 residues. Trimming cost V 3 bases and J 3 bases, with 12 bases left between them. The CDR3 here is CASSLVSGSGANVLTF. The DNA for the CDR3 is TGTGCCAGCAGTTTGGTCAGTGGGAGTGGGGCCAACGTCCTGACTTTC.

This chain links TRBV7-8 with TRBJ1-2; D unclear. Germline values: CDR1 SGHVS, CDR2 FQNEAQ. There are 14 residues in the CDR3. Deletions cut 1 base from V and 7 bases from J, with 13 bases between. CDR3 sequence: CASSLVEGTGGYTF. Written as DNA, the CDR3 is TGTGCCAGCAGCTTAGTCGAGGGAACTGGTGGCTACACCTTC.

The V and J genes are TRBV7-2 and TRBJ1-1, with 8 bases fitting TRBD1. V dropped 0 bases and J dropped 4; count of bases not matched to a gene: 4. The length of the CDR3 is 15 residues. CDR1 is SGHTA, CDR2 FQGNSA, per germline. The CDR3 loop is CASSLAGQGVTEAFF. Written as DNA, the CDR3 is TGTGCCAGCAGCTTAGCCGGACAGGGCGTCACTGAAGCTTTCTTT.

The rearrangement links TRBV28 to TRBJ2-7; D may be TRBD2 (6 bases). Germline CDR1 MDHEN, CDR2 SYDVKM. There are 14 residues in the CDR3. Trimming shortened V by 6 bases and J by 2 bases, and 14 bases separated the two germline ends. The CDR3 DNA sequence: TGTGCCAGCAGCTGGAGGGGCCCCACCTACGAGCAGTACTTC. Translating gives CASSWRGPTYEQYF.

The chain joins TRBV7-9 to TRBJ1-4; D perhaps matches TRBD1 (5 bases). The CDR3 has 16 residues. Germline CDR1 reads SEHNR; CDR2 reads FQNEAQ (reference sequence). V lost 5 bases and J 8 bases, leaving 21 bases between the germline ends. CDR3 protein: CASSIGVEGAWEKLFF. The CDR3 nucleotides are TGTGCCAGCAGCATAGGGGTAGAGGGCGCCTGGGAAAAACTGTTTTTT.

The rearrangement links TRBV11-2 to TRBJ2-7; possible D gene TRBD1, 6 bases. Germline assignment: CDR1 SGHAT and CDR2 FQNNGV. The CDR3 is 20 residues long. V was clipped by 0 bases and J by 3 bases, with 27 bases between them. The CDR3 loop is CASSLDPTYNRDRNFYEQYF. The CDR3 DNA is TGTGCCAGCAGCTTAGATCCCACATATAACAGGGACCGAAACTTCTACGAGCAGTACTTC.

Comment on this clone: In the same sample, other DNA sequences code for this CDR3. The V and J genes are TRBV6-2 or TRBV6-3 and TRBJ2-2; the D is unclear. The CDR3 is made up of 11 amino acids. The germline CDR1 and CDR2 sequences are MNHEY and SVGEGT. V lost 4 bases to trimming and J lost 7 bases, with 4 bases between them. CDR3 sequence: CASSSHGELFF. In DNA, the CDR3 is TGTGCCAGCAGTTCCCACGGGGAGCTGTTTTTT.

The V gene is TRBV12-3 or TRBV12-4, the J gene TRBJ2-2, with D unresolved. V was cut by 3 bases and J by 7 bases, with 3 bases left in between. The CDR3 contains 11 residues. In DNA form, the CDR3 reads TGTGCCAGCAGTTTCAGCGGGGAGCTGTTTTTT. This gives the protein CASSFSGELFF.

The chain has TRBV6-6 and TRBJ1-5, with TRBD1 matching 11 bases. Trimming took 7 bases from V and 4 from J; bases not matched to a gene: 9. Germline loops: CDR1 MNHNY, CDR2 SVGAGI (reference sequence). This CDR3 region has 16 residues. CDR3 nucleotides: TGTGCCAGCAATACCGGGACAGGGGGATGGAATCAGCCCCAGCATTTT. Translation: CASNTGTGGWNQPQHF.

The J gene is TRBJ2-2, the V gene TRBV7-8; 8 bases are shared with TRBD2. CDR1 and CDR2 from the germline V gene are SGHVS and FQNEAQ. J gave up 3 bases and V 5 bases, and 8 bases lay outside the gene matches. The CDR3 covers 16 residues. CDR3 coding DNA: TGTGCCAGCAGCAAACTAGCGGAGCCCTACACCGGGGAGCTGTTTTTT. Translation: CASSKLAEPYTGELFF.

The J gene is TRBJ1-1, the V gene TRBV25-1; weak D call: TRBD1 (5 bases). The V gene's germline CDR1 is MGHDK and CDR2 SYGVNS. The CDR3 extends over 14 amino acids. Trimming cost V 8 bases and J 3 bases, with 16 bases left between them. The CDR3 DNA reads as TGTGCCAGCCAAACAGCGACAGACGACACTGAAGCTTTCTTT. Residues: CASQTATDDTEAFF. Full variable domain (missing parts from reference TRBV25-1 and TRBJ1-1): EADIYQTPRYLVIGTGKKITLECSQTMGHDKMYWYQQDPGMELHLIHYSYGVNSTEKGDLSSESTVSRIRTEHFPLTLESARPSHTSQYLCASQTATDDTEAFFGQGTRLTVV.

The chain recombines TRBV11-2 with TRBJ2-5; 10 bases are shared with TRBD2. The length of the CDR3 is 17 residues. Germline loops: CDR1 SGHAT, CDR2 FQNNGV. V was pared by 1 base and J by 7 bases, with 12 bases of the junction left unmatched. The DNA for the CDR3 is TGTGCCAGCAGCTTAGCCGCTAGCGGGAGTGGTGAAGGGACCCAGTACTTC. This sequence encodes CASSLAASGSGEGTQYF.

V usage is TRBV7-9 and J usage is TRBJ2-1, with a possible D match to TRBD2 (5 bases). The CDR3 loop spans 16 amino acids. The V gene's germline CDR1 is SEHNR and CDR2 FQNEAQ (reference sequence). Between the trimmed V and J ends, which lost 5 bases and 0 bases, there was a span of 14 bases. In DNA form, the CDR3 reads TGTGCCAGCAGCCAGAACGGGGTGAGCTCCTACAATGAGCAGTTCTTC. Protein product: CASSQNGVSSYNEQFF.

The sample holds a few counts of this clone. The rearrangement joins TRBV7-9 to TRBJ1-2; TRBD1 aligns across 9 bases. With V trimmed by 8 bases and J by 6 bases, 22 bases remained unmatched. This CDR3 contains 18 residues. Per germline, CDR1 SEHNR and CDR2 FQNEAQ (reference sequence). The CDR3 bases are TGTGCCAGCTTTCTTCGCTTAGAGAGTACAGGGGGCATTAATGGCTACACCTTC. Amino acids: CASFLRLESTGGINGYTF.